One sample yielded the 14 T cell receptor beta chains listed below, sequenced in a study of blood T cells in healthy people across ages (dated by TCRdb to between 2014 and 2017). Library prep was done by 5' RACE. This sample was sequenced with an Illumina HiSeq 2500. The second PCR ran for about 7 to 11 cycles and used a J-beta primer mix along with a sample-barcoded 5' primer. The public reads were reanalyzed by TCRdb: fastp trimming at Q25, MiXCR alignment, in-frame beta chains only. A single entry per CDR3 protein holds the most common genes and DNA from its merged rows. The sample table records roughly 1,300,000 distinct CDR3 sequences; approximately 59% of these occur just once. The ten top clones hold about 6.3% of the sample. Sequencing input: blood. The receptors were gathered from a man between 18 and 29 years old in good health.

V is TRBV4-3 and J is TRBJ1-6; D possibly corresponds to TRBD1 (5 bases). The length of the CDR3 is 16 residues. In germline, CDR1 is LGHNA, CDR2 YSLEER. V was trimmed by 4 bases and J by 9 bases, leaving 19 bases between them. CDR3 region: CASSPRGTQLFSPLHF. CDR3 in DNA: TGCGCCAGCAGCCCCCGGGGCACCCAGCTATTTTCACCCCTCCACTTT.

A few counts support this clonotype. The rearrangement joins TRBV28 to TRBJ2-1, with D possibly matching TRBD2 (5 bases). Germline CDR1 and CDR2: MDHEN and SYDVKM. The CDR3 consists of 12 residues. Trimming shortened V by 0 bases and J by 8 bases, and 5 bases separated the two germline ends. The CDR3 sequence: CASSLWDYEQFF. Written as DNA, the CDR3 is TGTGCCAGCAGTTTATGGGACTATGAGCAGTTCTTC.

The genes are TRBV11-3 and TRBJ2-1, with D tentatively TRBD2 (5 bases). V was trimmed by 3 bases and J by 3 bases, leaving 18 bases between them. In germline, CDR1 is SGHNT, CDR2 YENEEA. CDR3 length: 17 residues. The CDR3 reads CASSLGQSSGDYNEQFF. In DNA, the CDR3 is TGTGCCAGCAGCTTGGGCCAATCCAGCGGAGACTACAATGAGCAGTTCTTC.

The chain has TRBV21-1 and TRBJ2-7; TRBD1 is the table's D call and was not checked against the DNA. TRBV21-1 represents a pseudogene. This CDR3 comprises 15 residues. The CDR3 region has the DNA TGTGCCAGCAGTGAGGTGGGCGGGTTGGCCTACGAGCAGTACTTC. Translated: CASSEVGGLAYEQYF.

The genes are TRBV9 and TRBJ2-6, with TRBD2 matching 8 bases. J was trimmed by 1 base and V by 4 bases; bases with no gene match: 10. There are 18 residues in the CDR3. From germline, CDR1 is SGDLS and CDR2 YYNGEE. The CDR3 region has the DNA TGTGCCAGCAGCCAAGCGCGGGGGGAGTCTTCTGGGGCCAACGTCCTGACTTTC. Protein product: CASSQARGESSGANVLTF.

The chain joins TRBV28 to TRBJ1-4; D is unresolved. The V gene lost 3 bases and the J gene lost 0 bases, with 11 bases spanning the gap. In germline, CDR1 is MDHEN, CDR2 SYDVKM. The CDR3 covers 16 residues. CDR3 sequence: CASSFAAGTTNEKLFF. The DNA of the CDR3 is TGTGCCAGCAGTTTTGCGGCGGGGACAACTAATGAAAAACTGTTTTTT.

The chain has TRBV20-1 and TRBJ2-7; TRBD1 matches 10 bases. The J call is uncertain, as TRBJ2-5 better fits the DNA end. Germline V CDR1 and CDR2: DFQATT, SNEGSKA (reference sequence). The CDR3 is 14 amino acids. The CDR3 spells CSASWTGGQETQYF. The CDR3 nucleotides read TGCAGTGCTAGCTGGACAGGGGGTCAAGAGACCCAGTACTTC.

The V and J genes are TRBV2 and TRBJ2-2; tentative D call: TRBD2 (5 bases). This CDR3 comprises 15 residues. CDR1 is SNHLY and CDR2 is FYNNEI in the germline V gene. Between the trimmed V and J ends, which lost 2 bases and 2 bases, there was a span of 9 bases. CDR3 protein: CASSERGRNTGELFF. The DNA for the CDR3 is TGTGCCAGCAGTGAACGGGGAAGAAACACCGGGGAGCTGTTTTTT. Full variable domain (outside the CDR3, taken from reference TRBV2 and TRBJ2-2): EPEVTQTPSHQVTQMGQEVILRCVPISNHLYFYWYRQILGQKVEFLVSFYNNEISEKSEIFDDQFSVERPDGSNFTLKIRSTKLEDSAMYFCASSERGRNTGELFFGEGSRLTVL.

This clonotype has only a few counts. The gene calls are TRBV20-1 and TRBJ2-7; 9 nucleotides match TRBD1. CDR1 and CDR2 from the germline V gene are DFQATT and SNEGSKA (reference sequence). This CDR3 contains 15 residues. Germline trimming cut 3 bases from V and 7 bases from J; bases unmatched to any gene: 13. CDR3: CSARNPGQGHGEQYF. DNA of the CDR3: TGCAGTGCTAGGAACCCGGGACAGGGCCATGGGGAGCAGTACTTC.

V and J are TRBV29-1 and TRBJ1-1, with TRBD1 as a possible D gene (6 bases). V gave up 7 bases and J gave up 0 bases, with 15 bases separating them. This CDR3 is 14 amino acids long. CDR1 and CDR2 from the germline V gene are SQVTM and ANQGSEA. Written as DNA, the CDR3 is TGCAGCGCCACGGGGGGGCGGGTGAACACTGAAGCTTTCTTT. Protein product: CSATGGRVNTEAFF.

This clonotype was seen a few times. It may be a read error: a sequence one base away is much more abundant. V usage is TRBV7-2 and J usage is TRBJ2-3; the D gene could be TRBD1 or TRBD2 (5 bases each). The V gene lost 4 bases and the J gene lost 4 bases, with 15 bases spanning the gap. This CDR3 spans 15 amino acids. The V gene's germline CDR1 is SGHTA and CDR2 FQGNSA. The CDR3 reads CASSCTTRGSDTQYF. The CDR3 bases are TGTGCCAGCAGCTGCACAACTAGGGGCTCAGATACGCAGTATTTT. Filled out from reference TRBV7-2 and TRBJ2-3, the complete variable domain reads GAGVSQSPSNKVTEKGKDVELRCDPISGHTALYWYRQSLGQGLEFLIYFQGNSAPDKSGLPSDRFSAERTGGSVSTLTIQRTQQEDSAVYLCASSCTTRGSDTQYFGPGTRLTVL.

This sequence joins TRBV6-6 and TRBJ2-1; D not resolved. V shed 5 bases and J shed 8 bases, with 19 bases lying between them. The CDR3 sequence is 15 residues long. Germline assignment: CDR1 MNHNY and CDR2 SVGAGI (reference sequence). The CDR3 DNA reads TGTGCCAGCAGTATCCCCTGGCAGGCCACCGATGAGCAGTTCTTC. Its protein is CASSIPWQATDEQFF.

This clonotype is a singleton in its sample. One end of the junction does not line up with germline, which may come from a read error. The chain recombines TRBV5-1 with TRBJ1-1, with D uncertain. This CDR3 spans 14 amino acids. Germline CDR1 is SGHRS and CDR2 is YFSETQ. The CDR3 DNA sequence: TGCGCCAGCAGGTTGGACTGGGGGAACACTGAAGCTTTCTTT. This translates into CASRLDWGNTEAFF.

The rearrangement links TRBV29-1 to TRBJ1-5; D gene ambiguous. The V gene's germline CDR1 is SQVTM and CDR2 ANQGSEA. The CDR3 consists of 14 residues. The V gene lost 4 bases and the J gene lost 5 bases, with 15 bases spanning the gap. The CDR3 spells CSVGEGGKDQPQHF. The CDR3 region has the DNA TGCAGCGTTGGGGAAGGAGGGAAGGATCAGCCCCAGCATTTT.